These T cell receptor beta chains were read from a single sample in a study of T cell responses to AZD1222 COVID-19 vaccine. Method: immunoSEQ multiplex PCR; TCRdb's copy keeps in-frame clones and lacks some. Among 120,000 or so clones listed, around nine tenths were seen once. The starting material was peripheral blood, obtained on day 0 of AZD1222 vaccination. Receptor source: an adult in good health. The CDR3 runs from the conserved cysteine through the conserved F or W. A D gene is named only where the DNA matches it firmly. Part of the rows lack a size; the others show once, few, many or a class for expanded clones.

j_gene	v_gene	d_gene	abundance	len	CDR3aa	CDR3nt
TRBJ1-6	TRBV10-2	.	.	14	CASTPGPWDSPLHF	TGCGCCAGCACCCCCGGGCCTTGGGATTCACCCCTCCACTTT
TRBJ1-2	TRBV5-5	.	.	14	CASSLDRTTNGYTF	TGTGCCAGCAGCTTGGACAGGACAACCAATGGCTACACCTTC
TRBJ2-2	TRBV9	.	.	13	CASSAGQTGELFF	TGTGCCAGCAGCGCAGGACAGACAGGGGAGCTGTTTTTT
TRBJ2-6	TRBV10-3	TRBD1	once	17	CAIRQGVLSSGANVLTF	TGTGCCATCAGGCAGGGGGTTCTCTCTTCTGGGGCCAACGTCCTGACTTTC
TRBJ2-6	TRBV9	.	.	19	CASSANGAANPSGANVLTF	TGTGCCAGCAGCGCTAACGGGGCAGCAAACCCCTCTGGGGCCAACGTCCTGACTTTC
TRBJ2-1	TRBV7-6	.	.	13	CASSLEQPGRQFF	TGTGCCAGCAGCTTAGAACAACCGGGACGACAGTTCTTC
TRBJ2-5	TRBV19	TRBD2	.	14	CATTPSGRAETQYF	TGTGCCACCACCCCTAGCGGGAGGGCGGAGACCCAGTACTTC
TRBJ1-5	TRBV28	.	.	14	CASSLGGDTQPQHF	TGTGCCAGCAGTTTAGGGGGGGATACTCAGCCCCAGCATTTT
TRBJ2-1	TRBV10-1	TRBD2	.	15	CASSPTSGKYNEQFF	TGCGCCAGCAGTCCGACTAGCGGGAAGTACAATGAGCAGTTCTTC
TRBJ2-1	TRBV6-2/TRBV6-3	.	.	14	CASSYGGPLNEQFF	TGTGCCAGCAGTTACGGGGGGCCCCTCAATGAGCAGTTCTTC
TRBJ2-1	TRBV24-1	.	.	16	CATSDLQFGGPNEQFF	TGTGCCACCAGTGATTTGCAGTTTGGGGGACCTAATGAGCAGTTCTTC
TRBJ1-2	TRBV19	.	.	16	CASSITGAEDLYGYTF	TGTGCCAGTAGTATAACCGGGGCCGAGGATCTCTATGGCTACACCTTC
TRBJ2-5	TRBV5-4	TRBD2	.	14	CATESGRNQETQYF	TGTGCCACCGAGAGCGGGAGGAACCAAGAGACCCAGTACTTC
TRBJ1-2	TRBV9	.	.	15	CASSVVAGPDYGYTF	TGTGCCAGCAGCGTAGTGGCAGGGCCTGACTATGGCTACACCTTC
TRBJ2-2	TRBV24-1	.	.	16	CATSDLRGAGTGELFF	TGTGCCACCAGTGATCTCAGGGGCGCTGGGACCGGGGAGCTGTTTTTT
TRBJ1-1	TRBV6-5	.	once	14	CASSYFYMNTEAFF	TGTGCCAGCAGTTACTTTTACATGAACACTGAAGCTTTCTTT
TRBJ1-6	TRBV27	.	.	15	CASRKGGTYNSPLHF	TGTGCCAGCAGAAAGGGAGGCACCTATAATTCACCCCTCCACTTT
TRBJ1-1	TRBV29-1	.	.	12	CSVVKGNTEAFF	TGCAGCGTTGTAAAGGGTAACACTGAAGCTTTCTTT
TRBJ1-1	TRBV18	.	.	13	CASSPGQNTEAFF	TGTGCCAGCTCACCGGGACAGAACACTGAAGCTTTCTTT
TRBJ2-1	TRBV5-1	TRBD2	.	14	CASSLGSGSNEQFF	TGCGCCAGCAGCTTGGGGAGCGGGAGTAATGAGCAGTTCTTC
TRBJ1-1	TRBV6-2/TRBV6-3	TRBD1	.	13	CASSDPGGTEAFF	TGTGCCAGCAGTGACCCAGGGGGCACTGAAGCTTTCTTT
TRBJ2-5	TRBV5-1	TRBD2	.	14	CASRRLASMETQYF	TGCGCCAGCAGACGACTAGCATCAATGGAGACCCAGTACTTC
TRBJ2-3	TRBV3-1/TRBV3-2	TRBD2	.	17	CASSPRPGLATSDTQYF	TGTGCCAGCAGCCCAAGACCGGGACTAGCGACCTCAGATACGCAGTATTTT
TRBJ1-6	TRBV28	.	.	16	CASSPLGDSYNSPLHF	TGTGCCAGCAGCCCCCTCGGGGACTCCTATAATTCACCCCTCCACTTT
TRBJ2-7	TRBV14	TRBD2	once	14	CASSRASGPYEQYF	TGTGCCAGCAGCCGGGCTAGCGGACCCTACGAGCAGTACTTC
TRBJ1-5	TRBV7-2	.	.	15	CASSPSQGRNQPQHF	TGTGCCAGCAGCCCTAGCCAGGGGCGTAATCAGCCCCAGCATTTT
TRBJ2-7	TRBV7-3	.	.	15	CASSFTGPPSHEQYF	TGTGCCAGCAGCTTCACAGGACCTCCTAGCCACGAGCAGTACTTC
TRBJ2-1	TRBV11-3	.	.	12	CASRGGSNEQFF	TGTGCCAGCCGTGGTGGGAGCAATGAGCAGTTCTTC
TRBJ2-1	TRBV7-2	.	.	15	CASSLVGYGYNEQFF	TGTGCCAGCAGCTTAGTGGGATATGGGTACAATGAGCAGTTCTTC
TRBJ1-5	TRBV5-1	.	.	13	CASSLMPGQPQHF	TGCGCCAGCAGCCTGATGCCAGGTCAGCCCCAGCATTTT
TRBJ1-5	TRBV6-2/TRBV6-3	.	.	14	CASSLSDRWQPQHF	TGTGCCAGCAGTTTATCGGACAGATGGCAGCCCCAGCATTTT
TRBJ2-7	TRBV6-2/TRBV6-3	TRBD1	few	13	CASSYGQGGEQYF	TGTGCCAGCAGTTACGGACAGGGGGGCGAGCAGTACTTC
TRBJ1-1	TRBV4-3	TRBD1	once	15	CASSQVPGGNTEAFF	TGCGCCAGCAGCCAAGTCCCAGGGGGGAACACTGAAGCTTTCTTT
TRBJ2-7	TRBV6-5	.	.	11	CASTNLYEQYF	TGTGCCAGCACCAACCTGTACGAGCAGTACTTC
TRBJ1-4	TRBV5-1	.	.	14	CASSSLPQREKLFF	TGCGCCAGCAGCTCCCTCCCTCAACGTGAAAAACTGTTTTTT
TRBJ2-7	TRBV7-8	.	.	13	CASSFTGKYEQYF	TGTGCCAGCAGCTTTACAGGGAAGTACGAGCAGTACTTC
TRBJ1-1	TRBV15	.	.	13	CATSIQLNTEAFF	TGTGCCACCAGCATTCAGCTGAACACTGAAGCTTTCTTT
TRBJ2-2	TRBV19	.	.	13	CASSLQGAGELFF	TGTGCCAGTAGCCTCCAAGGGGCCGGGGAGCTGTTTTTT
TRBJ1-2	TRBV6-5	TRBD1	.	15	CASSSATGGDYGYTF	TGTGCCAGCAGTTCCGCCACAGGGGGCGACTATGGCTACACCTTC
TRBJ2-1	TRBV9	TRBD1	.	14	CASSLGGSYNEQFF	TGTGCCAGCAGCTTAGGGGGCAGCTACAATGAGCAGTTCTTC
TRBJ1-2	TRBV12-1	.	.	14	CASSDRDRHYGYTF	TGTGCCAGCAGCGACCGGGACCGCCACTATGGCTACACCTTC
TRBJ1-5	TRBV2	.	.	12	CASTGANQPQHF	TGTGCCAGCACAGGCGCTAATCAGCCCCAGCATTTT
TRBJ2-2	TRBV24-1	.	.	13	CATRREDTGELFF	TGTGCCACCAGGAGGGAAGACACCGGGGAGCTGTTTTTT
TRBJ1-5	TRBV5-5	TRBD1	.	17	CASSLGTGGAGNQPQHF	TGTGCCAGCAGCTTGGGCACAGGGGGCGCGGGCAATCAGCCCCAGCATTTT
TRBJ2-1	TRBV5-4	.	.	17	CASSLAGGGLMNNEQFF	TGTGCCAGCAGCTTGGCAGGAGGGGGGCTGATGAACAATGAGCAGTTCTTC
TRBJ1-3	TRBV7-9	.	.	14	CASRGRGSGNTIYF	TGTGCCAGCAGGGGACGGGGCTCTGGAAACACCATATATTTT
TRBJ1-1	TRBV7-8	.	.	14	CASSLAQGVTEAFF	TGTGCCAGCAGCTTAGCACAGGGAGTAACTGAAGCTTTCTTT
TRBJ1-4	TRBV18	.	few	13	CASSRGPNEKLFF	TGTGCCAGCTCACGAGGGCCTAATGAAAAACTGTTTTTT
TRBJ2-7	TRBV6-1	.	.	16	CASSEGSGGPFYEQYF	TGTGCCAGCAGTGAAGGCTCCGGGGGTCCCTTCTACGAGCAGTACTTC
TRBJ2-5	TRBV7-8	.	.	15	CASVRRTSPEETQYF	TGTGCCAGCGTCCGACGGACCAGTCCCGAGGAGACCCAGTACTTC
TRBJ1-1	TRBV6-6	.	.	15	CASSSLQGLDTEAFF	TGTGCCAGCAGCTCCCTACAGGGATTGGACACTGAAGCTTTCTTT
TRBJ2-7	TRBV7-8	TRBD1	.	12	CASSLDREEQYF	TGTGCCAGCAGCCTCGACAGGGAAGAGCAGTACTTC